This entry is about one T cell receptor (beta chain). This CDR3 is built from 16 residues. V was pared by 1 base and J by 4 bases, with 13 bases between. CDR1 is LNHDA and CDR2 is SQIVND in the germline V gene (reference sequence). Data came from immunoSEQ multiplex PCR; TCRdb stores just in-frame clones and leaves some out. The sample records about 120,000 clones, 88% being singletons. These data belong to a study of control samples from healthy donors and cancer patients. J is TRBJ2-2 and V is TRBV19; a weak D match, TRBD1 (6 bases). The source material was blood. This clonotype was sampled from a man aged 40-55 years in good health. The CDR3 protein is CASSIGTGTITGELFF. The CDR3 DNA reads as TGTGCCAGTAGTATAGGGACCGGGACAATCACCGGGGAGCTGTTTTTT.